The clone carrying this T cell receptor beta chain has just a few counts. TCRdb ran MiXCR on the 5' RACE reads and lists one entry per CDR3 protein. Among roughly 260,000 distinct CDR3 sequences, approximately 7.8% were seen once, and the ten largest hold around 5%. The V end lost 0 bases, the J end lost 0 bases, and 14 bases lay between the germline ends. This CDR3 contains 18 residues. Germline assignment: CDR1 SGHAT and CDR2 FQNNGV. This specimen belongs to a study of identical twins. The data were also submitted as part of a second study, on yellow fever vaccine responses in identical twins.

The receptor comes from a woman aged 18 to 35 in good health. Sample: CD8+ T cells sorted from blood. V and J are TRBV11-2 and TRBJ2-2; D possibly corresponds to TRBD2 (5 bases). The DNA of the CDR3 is TGTGCCAGCAGCTTAGATCGTCCGAAGCGGCCGAACACCGGGGAGCTGTTTTTT. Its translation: CASSLDRPKRPNTGELFF.